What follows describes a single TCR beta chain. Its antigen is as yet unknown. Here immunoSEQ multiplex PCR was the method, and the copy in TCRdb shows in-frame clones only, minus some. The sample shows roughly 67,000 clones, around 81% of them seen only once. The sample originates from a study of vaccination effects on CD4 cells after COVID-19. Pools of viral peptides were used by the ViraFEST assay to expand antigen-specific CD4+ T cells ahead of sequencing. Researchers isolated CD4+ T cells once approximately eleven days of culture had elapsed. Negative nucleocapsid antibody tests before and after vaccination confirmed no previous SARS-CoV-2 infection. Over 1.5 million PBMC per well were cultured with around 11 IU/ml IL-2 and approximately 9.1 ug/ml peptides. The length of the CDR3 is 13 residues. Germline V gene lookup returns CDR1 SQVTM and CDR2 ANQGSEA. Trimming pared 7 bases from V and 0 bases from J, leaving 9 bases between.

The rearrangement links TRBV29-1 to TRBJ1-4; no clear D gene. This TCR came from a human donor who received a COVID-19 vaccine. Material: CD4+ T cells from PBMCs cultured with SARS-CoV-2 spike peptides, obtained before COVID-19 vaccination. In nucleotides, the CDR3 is TGCAGCGCGGCGCTTGCAACTAATGAAAAACTGTTTTTT. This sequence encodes CSAALATNEKLFF.